The clone carrying this T cell receptor beta chain was seen more than once but under ten times. Repertoires were generated with immunoSEQ multiplex PCR, while TCRdb's copy carries only in-frame clones and drops some. The top ten hold roughly 0.56% of the sample, which has approximately 1,000,000 clones, 75% to 80% seen once. V lost 2 bases, J lost 1 base, and 13 bases stayed unmatched. The CDR3 has 19 amino acids. The V gene's germline CDR1 is PRHDT and CDR2 FYEKMQ (reference sequence). There were only Caucasian adults among the donors, and all lived in Nashville, Tennessee. These data are taken from a study of shared clonotypes between healthy human individuals. As for the study in general: CD8 memory received one plate per donor, CD8 naive two, CD4 memory three and CD4 naive three.

The chain couples TRBV13 to TRBJ2-2, with 7 bases matching TRBD2. The sequence was collected from a man aged 18 to 29 in good health. Some clones in this sample may be carry-over from other donors' samples. Material: memory CD4+ T cells from PBMCs. Subset of the sample: CD45RA-negative fraction. CDR3 nucleotide sequence: TGTGCCAGCAGCTTAATCAGATGGCAGGGAGGGTTGAACACCGGGGAGCTGTTTTTT. The encoded protein is CASSLIRWQGGLNTGELFF.